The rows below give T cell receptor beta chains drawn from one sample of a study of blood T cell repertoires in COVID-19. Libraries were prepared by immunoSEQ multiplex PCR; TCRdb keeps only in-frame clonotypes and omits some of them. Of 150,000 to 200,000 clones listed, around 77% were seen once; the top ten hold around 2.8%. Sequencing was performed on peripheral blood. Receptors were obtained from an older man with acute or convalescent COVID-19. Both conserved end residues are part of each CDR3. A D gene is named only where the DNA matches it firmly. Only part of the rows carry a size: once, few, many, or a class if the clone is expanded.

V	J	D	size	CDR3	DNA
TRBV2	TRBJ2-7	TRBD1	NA	CASSGQGTYEQYF	TGTGCCAGCAGTGGACAGGGGACCTACGAGCAGTACTTC
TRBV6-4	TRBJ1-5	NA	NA	CASRNGAGPQHF	TGTGCCAGCAGAAATGGGGCCGGGCCCCAGCATTTT
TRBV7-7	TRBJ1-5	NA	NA	CASSRLQSSPLNQPQHF	TGTGCTAGCAGCCGGTTGCAAAGTAGCCCTTTAAATCAGCCCCAGCATTTT
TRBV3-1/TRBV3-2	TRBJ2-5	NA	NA	CASSLGTGSQETQYF	TGTGCCAGCAGCCTCGGGACTGGATCACAAGAGACCCAGTACTTC
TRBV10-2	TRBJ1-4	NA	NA	CASSDPGDGNEKLFF	TGCGCCAGCAGTGACCCGGGGGACGGAAATGAAAAACTGTTTTTT
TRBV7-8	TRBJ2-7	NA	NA	CASSSQRGDSYEQYF	TGTGCCAGCAGCTCCCAAAGAGGCGATTCCTACGAGCAGTACTTC
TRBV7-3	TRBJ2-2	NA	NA	CASSLGQNTGELFF	TGTGCCAGCAGCTTAGGACAGAACACCGGGGAGCTGTTTTTT
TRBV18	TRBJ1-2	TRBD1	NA	CASSPTGPGYTF	TGTGCCAGCTCACCGACAGGGCCCGGCTACACCTTC
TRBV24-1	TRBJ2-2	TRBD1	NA	CATSDQGQGVRGELFF	TGTGCCACCAGTGACCAGGGACAGGGAGTACGCGGGGAGCTGTTTTTT
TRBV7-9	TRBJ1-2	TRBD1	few	CASSLPWDRGSYGYTF	TGTGCCAGCAGCTTACCTTGGGACAGGGGGAGCTATGGCTACACCTTC
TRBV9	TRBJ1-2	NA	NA	CASSAQQGTYGYTF	TGTGCCAGCAGCGCCCAACAGGGAACCTATGGCTACACCTTC
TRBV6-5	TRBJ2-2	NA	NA	CASSYSTQGTGELFF	TGTGCCAGCAGTTACTCGACCCAGGGTACCGGGGAGCTGTTTTTT
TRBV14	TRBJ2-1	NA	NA	CASSQARGGEQFF	TGTGCCAGCAGCCAAGCCAGGGGTGGTGAGCAGTTCTTC
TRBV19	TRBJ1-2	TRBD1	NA	CASSIARDRANYGYTF	TGTGCCAGTAGTATAGCCCGGGACAGGGCAAACTATGGCTACACCTTC
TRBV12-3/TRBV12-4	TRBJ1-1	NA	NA	CASSLSATEAFF	TGTGCCAGCAGTTTATCCGCGACAGAAGCTTTCTTT
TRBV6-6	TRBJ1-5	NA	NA	CASMQQGGNQPQHF	TGTGCCAGCATGCAACAGGGAGGCAATCAGCCCCAGCATTTT
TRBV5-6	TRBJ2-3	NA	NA	CASSPGGPRTDTQYF	TGTGCCAGCAGCCCCGGGGGTCCTCGCACAGATACGCAGTATTTT
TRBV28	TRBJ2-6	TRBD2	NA	CASRPAGSPGANVLTF	TGTGCCAGCAGACCAGCGGGGTCCCCCGGGGCCAACGTCCTGACTTTC
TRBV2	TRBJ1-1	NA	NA	CASSADRSTLEAFF	TGTGCCAGCAGTGCCGACAGGAGCACCCTTGAAGCTTTCTTT
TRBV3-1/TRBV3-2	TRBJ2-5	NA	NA	CASSPRDFEETQYF	TGTGCCAGCAGCCCCCGGGACTTCGAAGAGACCCAGTACTTC
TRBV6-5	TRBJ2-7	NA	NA	CASSYRGGGNEQYF	TGTGCCAGCAGTTACCGAGGGGGGGGGAACGAGCAGTACTTC
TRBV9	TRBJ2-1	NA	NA	CASTHDQGAVGEQFF	TGTGCCAGCACCCACGACCAAGGGGCGGTGGGTGAGCAGTTCTTC
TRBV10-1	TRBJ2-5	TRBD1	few	CASSPGRGPQQETQYF	TGCGCCAGCAGCCCCGGTAGGGGGCCTCAACAAGAGACCCAGTACTTC
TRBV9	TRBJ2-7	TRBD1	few	CASSQGQGSEQYF	TGTGCCAGCAGCCAGGGACAGGGGAGCGAGCAGTACTTC
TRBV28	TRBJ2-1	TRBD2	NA	CASSPGLAGGLGSYNEQFF	TGTGCCAGCAGTCCTGGACTAGCGGGAGGTCTTGGATCCTACAATGAGCAGTTCTTC